This TCR beta chain was recovered during a study of CD8+CD57+ T cells in acquired aplastic anemia. The wider study: Sorted CD4+ plus CD8+ cells gave DNA averaging roughly 3.2 ug. Study-wide findings and caveats: Sharing between patients and controls was observed for around 30 CD8+ CDR3 sequences.

For CDR3 and TCR beta VDJ profiling, genomic DNA was the template used. One entry per CDR3 protein results from TCRdb running MiXCR on the reads. The sample has 250,000 to 350,000 distinct CDR3 sequences; about 50% are singletons. The authors sequenced patients whose flow cytometry had shown CD8+CD57+ cell expansion. Every patient presented with severe acquired aplastic anemia. The blood sampling took place in patients who had so far received no therapy. V lost 1 base and J lost 4, with 10 bases in between. CDR3 length: 14 amino acids. Germline assignment: CDR1 SGHDT and CDR2 YYEEEE. This clonotype was picked up a small number of times. The antigen is not known.

This receptor was identified in a human donor with aplastic anemia. Sequenced material: sorted CD4+, CD8+, or CD8+CD57+ T cells (not recorded which) from PBMCs. The chain has TRBV5-6 and TRBJ2-3; D is unclear. CDR3 DNA: TGTGCCAGCAGCTTGTCGTTAAGGCCAGATACGCAGTATTTT. This gives the protein CASSLSLRPDTQYF.